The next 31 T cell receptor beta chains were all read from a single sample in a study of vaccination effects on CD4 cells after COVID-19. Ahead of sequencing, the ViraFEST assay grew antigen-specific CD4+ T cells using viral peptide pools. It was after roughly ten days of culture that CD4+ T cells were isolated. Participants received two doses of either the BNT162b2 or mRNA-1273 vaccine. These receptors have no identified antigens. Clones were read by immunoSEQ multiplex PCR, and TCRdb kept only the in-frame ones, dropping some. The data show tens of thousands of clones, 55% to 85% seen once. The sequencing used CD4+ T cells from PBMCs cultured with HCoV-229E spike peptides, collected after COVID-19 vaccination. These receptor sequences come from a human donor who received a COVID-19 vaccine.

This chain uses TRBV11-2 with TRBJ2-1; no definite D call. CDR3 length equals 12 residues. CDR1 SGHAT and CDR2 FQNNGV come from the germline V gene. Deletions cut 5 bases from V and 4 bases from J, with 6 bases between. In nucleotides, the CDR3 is TGTGCCAGCAGCCAAGGTTACAATGAGCAGTTCTTC. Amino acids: CASSQGYNEQFF.

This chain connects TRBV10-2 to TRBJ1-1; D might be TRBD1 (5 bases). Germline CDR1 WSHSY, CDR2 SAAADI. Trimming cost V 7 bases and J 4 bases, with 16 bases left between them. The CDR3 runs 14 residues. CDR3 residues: CASTDAGGGTEAFF. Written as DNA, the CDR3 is TGCGCCAGCACGGATGCGGGGGGAGGCACTGAAGCTTTCTTT.

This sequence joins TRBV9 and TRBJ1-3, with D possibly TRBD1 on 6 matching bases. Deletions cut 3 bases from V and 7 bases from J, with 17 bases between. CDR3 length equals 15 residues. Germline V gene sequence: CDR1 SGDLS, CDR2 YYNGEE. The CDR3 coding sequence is TGTGCCAGCAGCGATGTTGGGCAGGGGAGCAACACCATATATTTT. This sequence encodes CASSDVGQGSNTIYF. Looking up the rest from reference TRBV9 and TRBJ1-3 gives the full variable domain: DSGVTQTPKHLITATGQRVTLRCSPRSGDLSVYWYQQSLDQGLQFLIQYYNGEERAKGNILERFSAQQFPDLHSELNLSSLELGDSALYFCASSDVGQGSNTIYFGEGSWLTVV.

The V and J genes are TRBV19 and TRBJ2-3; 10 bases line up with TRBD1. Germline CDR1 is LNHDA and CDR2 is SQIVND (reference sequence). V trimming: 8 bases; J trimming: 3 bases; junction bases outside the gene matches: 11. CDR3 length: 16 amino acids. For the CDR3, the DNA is TGTGCCAGTGACAGGGGGCGCGGTGGGTATACAGATACGCAGTATTTT. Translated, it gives CASDRGRGGYTDTQYF.

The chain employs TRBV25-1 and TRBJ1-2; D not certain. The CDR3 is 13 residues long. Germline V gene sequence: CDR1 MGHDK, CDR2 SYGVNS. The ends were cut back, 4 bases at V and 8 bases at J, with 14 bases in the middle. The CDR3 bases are TGTGCCAGCAGTGGCCTTTGGGGAGGAGGCTACACCTTC. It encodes CASSGLWGGGYTF.

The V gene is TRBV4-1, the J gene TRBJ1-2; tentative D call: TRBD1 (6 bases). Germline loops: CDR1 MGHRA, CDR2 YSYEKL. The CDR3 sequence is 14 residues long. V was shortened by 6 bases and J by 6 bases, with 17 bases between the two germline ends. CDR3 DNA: TGCGCCAGCAGTTCTGCAAGGGGGGAGGATGGCTACACCTTC. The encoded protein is CASSSARGEDGYTF.

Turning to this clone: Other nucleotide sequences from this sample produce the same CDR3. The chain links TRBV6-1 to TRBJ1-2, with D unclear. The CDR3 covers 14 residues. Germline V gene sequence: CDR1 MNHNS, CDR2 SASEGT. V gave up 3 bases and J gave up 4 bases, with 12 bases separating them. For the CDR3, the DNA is TGTGCCAGCAGTGAGGAGGCAGGCGGCTATGGCTACACCTTC. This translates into CASSEEAGGYGYTF.

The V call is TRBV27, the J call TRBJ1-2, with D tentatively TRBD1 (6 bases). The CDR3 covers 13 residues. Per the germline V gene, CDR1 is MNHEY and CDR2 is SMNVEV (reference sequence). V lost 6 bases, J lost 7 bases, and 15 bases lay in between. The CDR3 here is CASRPTGSGGYTF. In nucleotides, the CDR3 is TGTGCCAGCAGGCCAACAGGGTCCGGTGGCTACACCTTC.

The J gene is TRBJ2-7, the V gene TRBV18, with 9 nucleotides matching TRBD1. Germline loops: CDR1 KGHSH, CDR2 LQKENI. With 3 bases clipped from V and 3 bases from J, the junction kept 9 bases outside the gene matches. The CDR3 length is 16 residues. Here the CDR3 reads CASSPLGQGIDYEQYV. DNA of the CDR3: TGTGCCAGCTCACCCCTGGGACAGGGCATCGACTACGAGCAGTACGTC.

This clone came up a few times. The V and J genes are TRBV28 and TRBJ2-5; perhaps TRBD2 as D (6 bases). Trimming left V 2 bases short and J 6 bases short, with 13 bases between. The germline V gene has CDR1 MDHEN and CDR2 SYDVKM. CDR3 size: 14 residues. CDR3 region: CASSLTRGGKTQYF. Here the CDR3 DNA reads TGTGCCAGCAGTTTAACGCGGGGCGGAAAGACCCAGTACTTC.

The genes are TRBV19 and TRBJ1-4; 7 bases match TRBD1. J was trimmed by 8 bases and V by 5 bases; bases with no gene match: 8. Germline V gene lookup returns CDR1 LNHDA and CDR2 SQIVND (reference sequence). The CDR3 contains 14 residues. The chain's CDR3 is CASSVTGVGEKLFF. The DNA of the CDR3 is TGTGCCAGTAGTGTCACAGGGGTGGGGGAAAAACTGTTTTTT.

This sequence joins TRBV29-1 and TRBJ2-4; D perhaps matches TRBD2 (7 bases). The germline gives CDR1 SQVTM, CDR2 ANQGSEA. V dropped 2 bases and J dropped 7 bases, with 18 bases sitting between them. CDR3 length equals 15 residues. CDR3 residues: CSVELGRGGRNIQYF. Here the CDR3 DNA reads TGCAGCGTTGAACTGGGGAGGGGGGGCAGGAACATTCAGTACTTC.

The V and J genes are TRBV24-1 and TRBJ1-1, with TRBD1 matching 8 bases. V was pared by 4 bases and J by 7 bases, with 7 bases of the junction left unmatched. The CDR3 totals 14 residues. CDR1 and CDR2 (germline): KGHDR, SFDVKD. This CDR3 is CATSESPGTGEAFF. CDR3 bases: TGTGCCACCAGTGAGAGTCCGGGGACAGGTGAAGCTTTCTTT.

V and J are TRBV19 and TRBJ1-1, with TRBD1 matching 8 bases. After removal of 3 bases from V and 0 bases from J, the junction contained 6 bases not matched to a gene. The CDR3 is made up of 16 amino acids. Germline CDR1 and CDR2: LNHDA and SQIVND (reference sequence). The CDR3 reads CASSMRTGLVNTEAFF. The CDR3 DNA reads TGTGCCAGTAGTATGAGGACAGGGCTGGTGAACACTGAAGCTTTCTTT.

This CDR3 is CASSERLGAPGELFF. The CDR3 bases are TGTGCCAGCAGTGAAAGGTTGGGGGCCCCCGGGGAGCTGTTTTTT. This chain joins TRBV6-1 and TRBJ2-2, with D maybe TRBD1 (6 bases). The CDR3 totals 15 residues. CDR1 is MNHNS and CDR2 is SASEGT in the germline V gene. Trimming removed 2 bases at V and 6 bases at J, with 13 bases between.

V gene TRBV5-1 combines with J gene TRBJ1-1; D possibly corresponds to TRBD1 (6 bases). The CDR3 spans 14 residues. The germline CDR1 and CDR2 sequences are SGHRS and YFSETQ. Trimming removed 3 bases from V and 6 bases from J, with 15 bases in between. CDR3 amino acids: CASSWSTGRPEAFF. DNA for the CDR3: TGCGCCAGCAGCTGGTCGACAGGTAGACCTGAAGCTTTCTTT.

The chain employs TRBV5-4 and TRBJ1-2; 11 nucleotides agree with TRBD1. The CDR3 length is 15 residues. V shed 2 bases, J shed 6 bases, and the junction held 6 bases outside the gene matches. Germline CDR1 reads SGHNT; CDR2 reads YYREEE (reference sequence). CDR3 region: CASSFPDRGRDGYTF. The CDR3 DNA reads TGTGCCAGCAGCTTCCCGGACAGGGGGCGCGATGGCTACACCTTC.

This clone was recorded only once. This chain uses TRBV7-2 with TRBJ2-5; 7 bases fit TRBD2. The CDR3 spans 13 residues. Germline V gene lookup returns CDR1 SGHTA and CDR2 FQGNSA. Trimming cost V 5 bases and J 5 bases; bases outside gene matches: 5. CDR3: CASSPSGAETQYF. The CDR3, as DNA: TGTGCCAGCAGCCCGAGCGGGGCGGAGACCCAGTACTTC.

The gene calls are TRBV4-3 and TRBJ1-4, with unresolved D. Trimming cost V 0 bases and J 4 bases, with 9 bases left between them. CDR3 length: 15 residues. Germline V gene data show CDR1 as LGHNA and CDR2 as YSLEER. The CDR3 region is CASSQEARSNEKLFF. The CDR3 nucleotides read TGCGCCAGCAGCCAAGAGGCCAGGAGTAATGAAAAACTGTTTTTT.

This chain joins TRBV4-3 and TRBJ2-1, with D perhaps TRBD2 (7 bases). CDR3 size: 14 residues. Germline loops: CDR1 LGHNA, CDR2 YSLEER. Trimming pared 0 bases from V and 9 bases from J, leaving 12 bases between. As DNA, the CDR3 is TGCGCCAGCAGCCAAGAGGAGGGGGGGGGTGAGCAGTTCTTC. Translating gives CASSQEEGGGEQFF.

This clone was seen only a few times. The CDR3 DNA reads TGTGCCAGCAGCGTAGATGGGGTATCCACAGATACGCAGTATTTT. Translated: CASSVDGVSTDTQYF. The rearrangement uses TRBV9 and TRBJ2-3, with D uncertain. The CDR3 has 15 residues. Trimming took off 0 bases at V and 2 bases at J, with 10 bases between the two ends. CDR1 and CDR2 (germline): SGDLS, YYNGEE.

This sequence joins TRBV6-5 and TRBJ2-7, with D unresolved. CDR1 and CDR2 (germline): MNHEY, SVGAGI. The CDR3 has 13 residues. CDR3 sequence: CASSFSQNYDQYV. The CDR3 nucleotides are TGTGCCAGCAGTTTTTCACAGAACTACGATCAGTACGTC.

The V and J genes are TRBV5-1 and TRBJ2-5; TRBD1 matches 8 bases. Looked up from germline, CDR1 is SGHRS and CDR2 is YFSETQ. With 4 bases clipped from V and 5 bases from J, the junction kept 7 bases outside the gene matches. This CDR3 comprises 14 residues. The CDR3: CASSPLDRAETQYF. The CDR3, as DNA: TGCGCCAGCAGCCCCTTGGACAGGGCCGAGACCCAGTACTTC.

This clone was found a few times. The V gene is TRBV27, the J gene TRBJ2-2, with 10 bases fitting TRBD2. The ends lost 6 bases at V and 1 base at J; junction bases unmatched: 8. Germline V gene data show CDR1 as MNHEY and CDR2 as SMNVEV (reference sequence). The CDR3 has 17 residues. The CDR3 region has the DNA TGTGCCAGCAGCAACCGCAGACTAGCGGGGAACACCGGGGAGCTGTTTTTT. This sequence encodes CASSNRRLAGNTGELFF.

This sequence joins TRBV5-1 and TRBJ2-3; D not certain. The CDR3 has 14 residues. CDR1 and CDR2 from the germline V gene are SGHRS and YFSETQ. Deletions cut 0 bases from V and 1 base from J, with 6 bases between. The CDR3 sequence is CASSLVAGTDTQYF. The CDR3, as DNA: TGCGCCAGCAGCTTGGTCGCGGGCACAGATACGCAGTATTTT.

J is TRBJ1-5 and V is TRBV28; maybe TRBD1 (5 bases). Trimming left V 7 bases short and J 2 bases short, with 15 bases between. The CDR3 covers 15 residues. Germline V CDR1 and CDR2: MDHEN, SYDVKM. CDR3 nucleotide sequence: TGTGCCAGCATAGGGGCCAAGGGACGCAATCAGCCCCAGCATTTT. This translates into CASIGAKGRNQPQHF.

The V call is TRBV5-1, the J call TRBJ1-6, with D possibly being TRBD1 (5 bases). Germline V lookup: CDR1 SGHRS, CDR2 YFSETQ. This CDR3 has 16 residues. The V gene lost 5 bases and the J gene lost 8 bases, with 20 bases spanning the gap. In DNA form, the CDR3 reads TGCGCCAGCAGGTTTTCCCGGGACGCCGGGCATTCACCCCTCCACTTT. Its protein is CASRFSRDAGHSPLHF.

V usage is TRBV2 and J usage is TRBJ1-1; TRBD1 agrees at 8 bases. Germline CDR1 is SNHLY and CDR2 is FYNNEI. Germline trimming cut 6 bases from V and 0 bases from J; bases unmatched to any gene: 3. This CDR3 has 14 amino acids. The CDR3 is CASRDRGLNTEAFF. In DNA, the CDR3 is TGTGCCAGCAGAGACAGGGGTTTGAACACTGAAGCTTTCTTT.

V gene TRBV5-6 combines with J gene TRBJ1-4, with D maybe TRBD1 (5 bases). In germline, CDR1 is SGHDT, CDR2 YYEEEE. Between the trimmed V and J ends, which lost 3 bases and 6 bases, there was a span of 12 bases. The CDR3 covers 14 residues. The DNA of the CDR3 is TGTGCCAGCAGCTCCCTCTCGGGGGATGAAAAACTGTTTTTT. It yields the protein CASSSLSGDEKLFF.

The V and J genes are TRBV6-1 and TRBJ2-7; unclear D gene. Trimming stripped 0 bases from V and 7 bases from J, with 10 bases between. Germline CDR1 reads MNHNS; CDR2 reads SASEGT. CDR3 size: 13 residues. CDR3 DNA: TGTGCCAGCAGTGAAGCCGTTGACTCTGAGCAGTACGTC. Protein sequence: CASSEAVDSEQYV.

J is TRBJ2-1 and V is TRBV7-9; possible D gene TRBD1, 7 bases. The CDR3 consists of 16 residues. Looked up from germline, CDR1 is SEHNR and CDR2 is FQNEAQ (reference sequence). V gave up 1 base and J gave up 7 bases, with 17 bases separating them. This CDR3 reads CASSLGSPGGFNEQFF. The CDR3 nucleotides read TGTGCCAGCAGCTTAGGTTCCCCAGGGGGGTTTAATGAGCAGTTCTTC. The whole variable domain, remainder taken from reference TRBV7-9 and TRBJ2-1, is DTGVSQNPRHKITKRGQNVTFRCDPISEHNRLYWYRQTLGQGPEFLTYFQNEAQLEKSRLLSDRFSAERPKGSFSTLEIQRTEQGDSAMYLCASSLGSPGGFNEQFFGPGTRLTVL.